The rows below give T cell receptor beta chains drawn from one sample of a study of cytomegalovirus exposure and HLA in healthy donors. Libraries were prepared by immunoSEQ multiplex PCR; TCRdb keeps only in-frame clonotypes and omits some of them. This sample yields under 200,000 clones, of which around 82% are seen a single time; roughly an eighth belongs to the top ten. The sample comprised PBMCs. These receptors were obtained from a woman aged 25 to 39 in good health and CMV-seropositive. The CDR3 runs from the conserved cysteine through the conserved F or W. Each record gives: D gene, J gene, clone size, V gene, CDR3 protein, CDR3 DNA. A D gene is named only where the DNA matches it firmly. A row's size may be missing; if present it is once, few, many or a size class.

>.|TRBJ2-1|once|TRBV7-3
CASSFGTGPYNEQFF
TGTGCCAGCAGCTTCGGGACTGGGCCTTACAATGAGCAGTTCTTC
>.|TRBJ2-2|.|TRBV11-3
CASSLVGTNTGELFF
TGTGCCAGCAGCTTAGTGGGGACAAACACCGGGGAGCTGTTTTTT
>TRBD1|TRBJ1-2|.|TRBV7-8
CASSLTGEGSYGYTF
TGTGCCAGCAGCTTAACAGGGGAAGGTAGCTATGGCTACACCTTC
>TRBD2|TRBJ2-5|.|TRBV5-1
CASSLGLAGETQYF
TGCGCCAGCAGCTTGGGACTAGCCGGGGAGACCCAGTACTTC
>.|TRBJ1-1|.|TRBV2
CASSERGLNTEAFF
TGTGCCAGCAGTGAACGCGGGCTGAACACTGAAGCTTTCTTT
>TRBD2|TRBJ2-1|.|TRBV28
CASSLREGSYNEQFF
TGTGCCAGCAGCCTACGGGAGGGTTCCTACAATGAGCAGTTCTTC
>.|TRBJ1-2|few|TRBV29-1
CSVVGLEGNYGYTF
TGCAGCGTTGTCGGGTTGGAGGGCAACTATGGCTACACCTTC
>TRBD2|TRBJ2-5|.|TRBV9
CASSVELAGGRETQYF
TGTGCCAGCAGCGTAGAGCTAGCGGGGGGGCGAGAGACCCAGTACTTC
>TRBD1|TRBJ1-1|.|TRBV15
CATATGQANTEAFF
TGTGCCACCGCCACGGGACAGGCGAACACTGAAGCTTTCTTT
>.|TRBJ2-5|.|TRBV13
CASSLRWETQYF
TGTGCCAGCAGCCTACGGTGGGAGACCCAGTACTTC
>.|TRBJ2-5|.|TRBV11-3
CASSRGIQETQYF
TGTGCCAGCAGCCGGGGGATCCAAGAGACCCAGTACTTC
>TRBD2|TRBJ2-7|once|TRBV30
CAWSVLTSGSSYEQYF
TGTGCCTGGAGTGTCCTGACTAGCGGGAGTTCCTACGAGCAGTACTTC
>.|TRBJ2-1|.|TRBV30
CAWSLGGYNEQFF
TGTGCCTGGAGTTTGGGGGGCTACAATGAGCAGTTCTTC
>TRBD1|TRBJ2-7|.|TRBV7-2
CASSLLGGQGSYEQYF
TGTGCCAGCAGCTTACTAGGGGGCCAGGGCTCCTACGAGCAGTACTTC
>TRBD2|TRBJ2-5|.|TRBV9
CASSPGTSGGIQETQYF
TGTGCCAGCAGCCCGGGGACTAGCGGGGGGATCCAAGAGACCCAGTACTTC
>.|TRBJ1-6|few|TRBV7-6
CASSLAEHPGGVTPLHF
TGTGCCAGCAGCTTAGCGGAACACCCCGGCGGGGTTACACCCCTCCACTTT
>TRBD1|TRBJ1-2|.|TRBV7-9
CSSSPDRVNGYTF
TGTTCCAGCAGCCCGGACAGGGTGAATGGCTACACCTTC
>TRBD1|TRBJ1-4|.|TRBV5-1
CASRGGTVEEKLFF
TGCGCCAGCAGGGGTGGGACAGTAGAGGAAAAACTGTTTTTT
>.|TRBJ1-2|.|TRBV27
CASSSNPPGVGYTF
TGTGCCAGCAGTTCCAACCCCCCCGGGGTTGGCTACACCTTC